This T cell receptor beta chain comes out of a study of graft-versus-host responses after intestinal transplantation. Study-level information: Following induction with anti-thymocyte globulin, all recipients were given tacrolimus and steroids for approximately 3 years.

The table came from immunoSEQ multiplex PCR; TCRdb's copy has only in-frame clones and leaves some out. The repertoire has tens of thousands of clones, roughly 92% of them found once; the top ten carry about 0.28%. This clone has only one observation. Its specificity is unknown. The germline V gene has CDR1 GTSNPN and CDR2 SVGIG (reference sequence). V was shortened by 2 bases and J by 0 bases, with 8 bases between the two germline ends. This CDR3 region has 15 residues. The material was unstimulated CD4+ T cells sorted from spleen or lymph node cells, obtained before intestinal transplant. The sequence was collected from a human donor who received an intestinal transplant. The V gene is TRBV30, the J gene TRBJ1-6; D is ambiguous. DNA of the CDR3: TGTGCCTGGAGTTGGTGGAGCTCCTATAATTCACCCCTCCACTTT. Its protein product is CAWSWWSSYNSPLHF. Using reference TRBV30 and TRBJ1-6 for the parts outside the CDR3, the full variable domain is SQTIHQWPATLVQPVGSPLSLECTVEGTSNPNLYWYRQAAGRGLQLLFYSVGIGQISSEVPQNLSASRPQDRQFILSSKKLLLSDSGFYLCAWSWWSSYNSPLHFGNGTRLTVT.